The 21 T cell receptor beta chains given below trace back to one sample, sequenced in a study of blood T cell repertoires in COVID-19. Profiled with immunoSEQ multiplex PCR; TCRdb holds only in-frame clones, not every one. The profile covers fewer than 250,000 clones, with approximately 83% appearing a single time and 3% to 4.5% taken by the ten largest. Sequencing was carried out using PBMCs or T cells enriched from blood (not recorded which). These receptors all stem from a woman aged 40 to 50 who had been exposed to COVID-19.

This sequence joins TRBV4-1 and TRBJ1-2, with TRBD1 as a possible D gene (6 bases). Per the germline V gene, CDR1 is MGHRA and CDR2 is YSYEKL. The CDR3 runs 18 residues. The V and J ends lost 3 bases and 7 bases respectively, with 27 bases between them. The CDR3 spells CASSQIPRARGGRGGYTF. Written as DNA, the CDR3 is TGCGCCAGCAGCCAGATTCCTCGGGCGCGAGGGGGTAGGGGTGGCTACACCTTC.

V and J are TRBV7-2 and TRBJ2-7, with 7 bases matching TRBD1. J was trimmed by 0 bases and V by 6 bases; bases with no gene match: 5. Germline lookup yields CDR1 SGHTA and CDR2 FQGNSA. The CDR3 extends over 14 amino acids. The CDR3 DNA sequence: TGTGCCAGCAGGCCGGGACAGACCTCCTACGAGCAGTACTTC. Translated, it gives CASRPGQTSYEQYF.

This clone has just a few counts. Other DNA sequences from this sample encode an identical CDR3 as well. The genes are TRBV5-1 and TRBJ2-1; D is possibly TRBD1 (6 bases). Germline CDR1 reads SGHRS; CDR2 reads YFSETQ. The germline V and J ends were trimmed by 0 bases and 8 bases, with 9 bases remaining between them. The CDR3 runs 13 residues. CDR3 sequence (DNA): TGCGCCAGCAGCTTGGGCAGGGGCGATGAGCAGTTCTTC. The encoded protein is CASSLGRGDEQFF. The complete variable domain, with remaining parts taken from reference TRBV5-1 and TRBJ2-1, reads KAGVTQTPRYLIKTRGQQVTLSCSPISGHRSVSWYQQTPGQGLQFLFEYFSETQRNKGNFPGRFSGRQFSNSRSEMNVSTLELGDSALYLCASSLGRGDEQFFGPGTRLTVL.

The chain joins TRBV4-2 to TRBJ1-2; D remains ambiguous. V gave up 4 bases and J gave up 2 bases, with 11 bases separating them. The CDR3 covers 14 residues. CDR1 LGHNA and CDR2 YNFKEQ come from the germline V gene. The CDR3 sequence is CASSPRELNYGYTF. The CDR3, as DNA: TGTGCCAGCAGCCCCCGTGAACTCAACTATGGCTACACCTTC.

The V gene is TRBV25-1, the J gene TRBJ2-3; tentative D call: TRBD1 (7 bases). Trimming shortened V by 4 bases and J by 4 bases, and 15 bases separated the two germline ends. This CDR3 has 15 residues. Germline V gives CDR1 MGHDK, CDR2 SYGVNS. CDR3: CASSVGGQWADTQYF. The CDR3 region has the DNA TGTGCCAGCAGTGTGGGGGGACAGTGGGCAGATACGCAGTATTTT.

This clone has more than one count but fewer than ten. For the CDR3, the DNA is TGTGCCAGTAGTATCCCAGGGTTACCCTATCAGCCCCAGCATTTT. Encoded protein: CASSIPGLPYQPQHF. The chain uses TRBV19 and TRBJ1-5; a weak D match, TRBD1 (5 bases). The germline V gene encodes CDR1 LNHDA and CDR2 SQIVND (reference sequence). The V end lost 3 bases, the J end lost 5 bases, and 14 bases lay between the germline ends. This CDR3 spans 15 amino acids.

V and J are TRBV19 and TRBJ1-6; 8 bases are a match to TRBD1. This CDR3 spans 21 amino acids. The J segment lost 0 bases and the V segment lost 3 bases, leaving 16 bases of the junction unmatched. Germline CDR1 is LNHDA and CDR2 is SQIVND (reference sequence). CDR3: CASSIAVYRTGQSSYNSPLHF. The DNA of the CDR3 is TGTGCCAGTAGTATTGCGGTTTATAGGACAGGGCAGAGCTCCTATAATTCACCCCTCCACTTT.

The DNA for the CDR3 is TGTGCCAGCAGCGGCGGACAGGGGGCGGGGGAGACCCAGTACTTC. It is translated as CASSGGQGAGETQYF. The chain recombines TRBV9 with TRBJ2-5; the match to TRBD1 covers 11 bases. The CDR3 covers 15 residues. Trimming at V came to 3 bases and at J to 5 bases, leaving 6 bases not matched to a gene. Germline assignment: CDR1 SGDLS and CDR2 YYNGEE.

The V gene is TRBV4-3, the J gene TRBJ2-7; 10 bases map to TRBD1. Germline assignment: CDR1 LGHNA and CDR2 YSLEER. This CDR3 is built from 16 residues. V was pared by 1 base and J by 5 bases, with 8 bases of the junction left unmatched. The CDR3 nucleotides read TGCGCCAGCAGCCAAGGACAGGGGGCGCCCCTGGACGAGCAGTACTTC. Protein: CASSQGQGAPLDEQYF.

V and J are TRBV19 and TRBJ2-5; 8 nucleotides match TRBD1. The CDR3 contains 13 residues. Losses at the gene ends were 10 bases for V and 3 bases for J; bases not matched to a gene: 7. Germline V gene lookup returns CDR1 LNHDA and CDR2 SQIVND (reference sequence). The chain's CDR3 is CATSDRAKETQYF. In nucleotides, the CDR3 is TGTGCCACTTCGGACAGGGCAAAAGAGACCCAGTACTTC. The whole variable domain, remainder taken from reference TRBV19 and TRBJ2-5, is DGGITQSPKYLFRKEGQNVTLSCEQNLNHDAMYWYRQDPGQGLRLIYYSQIVNDFQKGDIAEGYSVSREKKESFPLTVTSAQKNPTAFYLCATSDRAKETQYFGPGTRLLVL.

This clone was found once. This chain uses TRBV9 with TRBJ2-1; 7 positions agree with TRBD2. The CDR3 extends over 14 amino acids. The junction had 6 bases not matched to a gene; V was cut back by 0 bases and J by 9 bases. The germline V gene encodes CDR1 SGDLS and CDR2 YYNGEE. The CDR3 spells CASSVEGAGFEQFF. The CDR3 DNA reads TGTGCCAGCAGCGTAGAGGGAGCGGGGTTTGAGCAGTTCTTC.

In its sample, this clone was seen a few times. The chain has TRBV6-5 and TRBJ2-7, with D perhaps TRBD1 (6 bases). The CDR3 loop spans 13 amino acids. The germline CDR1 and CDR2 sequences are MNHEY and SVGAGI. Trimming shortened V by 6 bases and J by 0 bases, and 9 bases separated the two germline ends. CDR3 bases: TGTGCCAGCAGAACAGGGAGCTCCTACGAGCAGTACTTC. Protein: CASRTGSSYEQYF.

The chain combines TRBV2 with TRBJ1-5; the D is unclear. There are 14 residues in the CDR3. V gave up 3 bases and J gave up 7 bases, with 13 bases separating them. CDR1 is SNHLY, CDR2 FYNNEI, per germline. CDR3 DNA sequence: TGTGCCAGCAGTGACCACCCAGTAGCGCAGCCCCAGCATTTT. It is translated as CASSDHPVAQPQHF.

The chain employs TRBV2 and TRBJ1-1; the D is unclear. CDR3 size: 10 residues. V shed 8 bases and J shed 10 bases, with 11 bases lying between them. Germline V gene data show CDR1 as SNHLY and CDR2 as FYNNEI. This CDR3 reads CASWRGRAFF. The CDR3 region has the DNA TGTGCCAGCTGGAGAGGGAGAGCTTTCTTT.

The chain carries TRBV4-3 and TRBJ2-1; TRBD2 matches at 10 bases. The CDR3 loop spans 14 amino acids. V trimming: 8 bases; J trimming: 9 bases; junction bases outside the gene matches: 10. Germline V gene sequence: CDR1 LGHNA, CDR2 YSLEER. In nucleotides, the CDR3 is TGCGCCAGCGGGGAAGCGGGGGGGCGGGTTGAGCAGTTCTTC. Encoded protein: CASGEAGGRVEQFF.

The CDR3 DNA sequence: TGCGCCAGCAGCCCAGGGGAGGAGCAGTACTTC. Residues: CASSPGEEQYF. The genes are TRBV5-1 and TRBJ2-7, with D perhaps matching TRBD1 (6 bases). V lost 4 bases, J lost 7 bases, and 9 bases lay in between. This CDR3 is 11 amino acids long. From germline, CDR1 is SGHRS and CDR2 YFSETQ.

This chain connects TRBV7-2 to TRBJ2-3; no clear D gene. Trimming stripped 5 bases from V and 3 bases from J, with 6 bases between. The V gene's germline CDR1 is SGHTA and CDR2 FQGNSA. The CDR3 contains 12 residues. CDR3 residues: CASSPSTDTQYF. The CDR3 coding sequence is TGTGCCAGCAGCCCGTCGACAGATACGCAGTATTTT.

The CDR3 protein is CASSQDLTQGAFYNSPLHF. The DNA for the CDR3 is TGTGCCAGCAGCCAAGATTTGACTCAGGGTGCCTTCTATAATTCACCCCTCCACTTT. The chain links TRBV3-1 (or the pseudogene TRBV3-2) to TRBJ1-6; weak D call: TRBD1 (5 bases). The CDR3 loop spans 19 amino acids. Trimming removed 0 bases at V and 3 bases at J, with 18 bases between. The germline V gene has CDR1 LGHDT and CDR2 YNNKEL (reference sequence).

The CDR3 DNA reads as TGCGCCAGCAGCTTTGATTTATGGACTAGCGGGCGCTCCTACGAGCAGTACTTC. Translation gives CASSFDLWTSGRSYEQYF. The chain combines TRBV5-1 with TRBJ2-7, with TRBD2 matching 11 bases. The CDR3 has 18 residues. V lost 2 bases to trimming and J lost 0 bases; unmatched junction nucleotides: 10. Per the germline V gene, CDR1 is SGHRS and CDR2 is YFSETQ. Filled out from reference TRBV5-1 and TRBJ2-7, the complete variable domain reads KAGVTQTPRYLIKTRGQQVTLSCSPISGHRSVSWYQQTPGQGLQFLFEYFSETQRNKGNFPGRFSGRQFSNSRSEMNVSTLELGDSALYLCASSFDLWTSGRSYEQYFGPGTRLTVT.

CDR3 region: CASSLGGEMAYTF. CDR3 nucleotides: TGTGCCAGCAGTTTAGGGGGGGAAATGGCCTACACCTTC. The chain carries TRBV28 and TRBJ1-2; D perhaps matches TRBD1 (5 bases). V lost 2 bases, J lost 10 bases, and 14 bases lay in between. CDR1 is MDHEN and CDR2 is SYDVKM in the germline V gene. The CDR3 is 13 amino acids.

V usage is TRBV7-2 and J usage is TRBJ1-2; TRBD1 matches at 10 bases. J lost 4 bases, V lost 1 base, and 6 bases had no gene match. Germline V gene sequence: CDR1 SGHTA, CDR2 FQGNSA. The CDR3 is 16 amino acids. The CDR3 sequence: CASSLERTGGTYGYTF. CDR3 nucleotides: TGTGCCAGCAGCTTAGAACGGACAGGGGGAACCTATGGCTACACCTTC. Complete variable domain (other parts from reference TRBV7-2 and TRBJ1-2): GAGVSQSPSNKVTEKGKDVELRCDPISGHTALYWYRQSLGQGLEFLIYFQGNSAPDKSGLPSDRFSAERTGGSVSTLTIQRTQQEDSAVYLCASSLERTGGTYGYTFGSGTRLTVV.